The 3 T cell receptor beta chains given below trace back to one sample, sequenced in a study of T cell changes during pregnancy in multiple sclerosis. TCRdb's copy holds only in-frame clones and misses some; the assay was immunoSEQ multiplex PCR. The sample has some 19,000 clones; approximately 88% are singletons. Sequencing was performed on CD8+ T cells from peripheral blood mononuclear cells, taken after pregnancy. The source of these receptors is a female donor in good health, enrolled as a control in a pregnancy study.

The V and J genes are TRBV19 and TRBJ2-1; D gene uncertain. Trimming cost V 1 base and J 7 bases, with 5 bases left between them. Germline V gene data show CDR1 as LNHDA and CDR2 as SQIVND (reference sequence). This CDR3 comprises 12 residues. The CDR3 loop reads CASSIGSNEQFF. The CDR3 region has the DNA TGTGCCAGTAGTATAGGTAGTAATGAGCAGTTCTTC. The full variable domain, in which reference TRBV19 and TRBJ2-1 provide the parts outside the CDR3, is DGGITQSPKYLFRKEGQNVTLSCEQNLNHDAMYWYRQDPGQGLRLIYYSQIVNDFQKGDIAEGYSVSREKKESFPLTVTSAQKNPTAFYLCASSIGSNEQFFGPGTRLTVL.

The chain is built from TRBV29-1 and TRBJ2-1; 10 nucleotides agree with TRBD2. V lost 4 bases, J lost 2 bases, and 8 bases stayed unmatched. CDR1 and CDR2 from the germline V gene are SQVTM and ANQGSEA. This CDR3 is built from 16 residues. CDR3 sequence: CSVVWTSGKAYNEQFF. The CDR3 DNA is TGCAGCGTTGTTTGGACTAGCGGAAAAGCCTACAATGAGCAGTTCTTC.

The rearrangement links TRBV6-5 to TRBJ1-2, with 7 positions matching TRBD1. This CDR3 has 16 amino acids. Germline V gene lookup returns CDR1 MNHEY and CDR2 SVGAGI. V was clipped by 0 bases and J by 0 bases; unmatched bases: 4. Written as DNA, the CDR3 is TGTGCCAGCAGTTACTCGGGACAGATTTCTAACTATGGCTACACCTTC. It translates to CASSYSGQISNYGYTF.